The clone carrying this T cell receptor beta chain was detected many times. Its antigen is not known. The entry originates in a study of T cells in Graves' hyperthyroidism and ophthalmopathy. The CDR3 regions of TCR beta were amplified from RNA transcripts. Using the HTBI primer set, a first-round RT-PCR was run on the TCR CDR3. TCRdb analysed the multiplex PCR reads with MiXCR anew, one entry per CDR3 protein. The table lists a few hundred thousand distinct CDR3 sequences, more than 15% of them singletons. Findings and limits, study-wide: Ophthalmopathy was distinguished from stable hyperthyroidism by 13 V-J signatures.

The trim removed 2 bases at V and 3 bases at J, leaving 6 bases unmatched. The CDR3 runs 16 residues. CDR1 LGHDT and CDR2 YNNKEL come from the germline V gene (reference sequence). Sequenced input: blood. The sequence was collected from a woman younger than 30 with Graves' hyperthyroidism. This sequence joins TRBV3-1 and TRBJ2-1, with 8 nucleotides matching TRBD1. In DNA form, the CDR3 reads TGTGCCAGCAGCCAATCACAGGGGGGATACTACAATGAGCAGTTCTTC. This gives the protein CASSQSQGGYYNEQFF.